A selection of T cell receptor beta chains follows, all from one sample in a study of T cells in Graves' hyperthyroidism and ophthalmopathy. TCRdb reprocessed the multiplex PCR reads with MiXCR, giving one entry per CDR3 protein. The sample contains hundreds of thousands of distinct CDR3 sequences, less than 30% of which appear only once. Sequencing was done on a sample of blood. The receptors originated from a middle-aged man with Graves' hyperthyroidism that later progressed to Graves' ophthalmopathy. CDR3s leave out the opening cysteine and the closing phenylalanine or tryptophan. Rows may omit the clone size; those that give it use once, few, many or a size class.

v_call clone_size cdr3_aa
TRBV29-1 many SVEWELRETQY
TRBV20-1 many SARITETGGEAF
TRBV5-1 many ASRPAGTGKETQY
TRBV11-1 many ASSTLGTGELF
TRBV24-1 once ATSDLPNSNQPQH
TRBV29-1 . SVEGRFTETQY
TRBV12-3/TRBV12-4 many ASSLRGMSYGYT
TRBV20-1 . SARVAGEARYQPQH
TRBV13 . ASSFGTIQVYEQY
TRBV2 . ASSSLDWGQETQY
TRBV12-3/TRBV12-4 . ASSSRWGQETQY
TRBV12-3/TRBV12-4 few ASSFSGEQY
TRBV3-1 many ASSQSGNTGELF
TRBV6-1 . ATSELRGGFGNQPQH
TRBV19 many ASSIGRERYGANVLT
TRBV5-1 many ASSLEITARGNTEAF
TRBV12-3/TRBV12-4 many ASIPGPRYGYT
TRBV6-4 many ASRKGHRGIQPQH
TRBV11-2 . ASSLGRGGNLETQY
TRBV12-3/TRBV12-4 . ASSLDEGAGEQY
TRBV10-3 many AISEANPSYQPQH
TRBV6-5 . ASSYSWDTAGEQY
TRBV12-3/TRBV12-4 many ASSLWTGKGEAF
TRBV19 many ASSSGSRTGELF
TRBV20-1 . SAKPYNQPQH
TRBV6-1 . ASSVNLGQGGYEQY
TRBV4-1 . ASSQGGGLSLNTEAF
TRBV25-1 many ASSDPLRVQETQY
TRBV19 many ASNPTASYGYT
TRBV20-1 many SASRGDNSNYGYT
TRBV6-1 once ASSEGPGGYTEAF
TRBV28 . ASSLPTDPGHGHGYT
TRBV28 . ASSYGTGDTGELF
TRBV6-1 . ASGGRKGAGTEAF
TRBV12-3/TRBV12-4 many ASTPGSGGELF
TRBV11-2 . ASSSHRTGQETQY
TRBV14 many ASSHPDRAYEQY
TRBV18 many ASSPPERAGGNTIY
TRBV7-9 many ASSPFPTGGETQY
TRBV5-5 many ASSLDRYGNTIY
TRBV6-5 many ASSSGTGGSNYGYT
TRBV6-1 few ASSEGGALTEAF
TRBV18 many ASSPTASGGQETQY
TRBV4-1 few ASSQVAVGGRGTEAF
TRBV5-1 many ASSRGVGDGYT